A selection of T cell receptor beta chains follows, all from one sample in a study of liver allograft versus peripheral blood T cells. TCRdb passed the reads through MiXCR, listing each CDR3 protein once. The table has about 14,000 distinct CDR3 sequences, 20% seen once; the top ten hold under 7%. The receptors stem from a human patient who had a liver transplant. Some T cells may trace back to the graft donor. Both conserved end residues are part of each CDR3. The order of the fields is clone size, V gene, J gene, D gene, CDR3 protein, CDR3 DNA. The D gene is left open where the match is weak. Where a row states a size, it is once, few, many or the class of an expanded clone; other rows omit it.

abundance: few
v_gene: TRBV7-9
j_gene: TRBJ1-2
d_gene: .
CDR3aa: CASSSSSDGYTF
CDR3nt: TGTGCCAGCAGCTCCTCGTCCGATGGCTACACCTTC

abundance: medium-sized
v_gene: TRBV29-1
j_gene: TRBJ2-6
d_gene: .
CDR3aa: CSVGTVGLSGANVLTF
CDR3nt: TGCAGCGTTGGGACAGTAGGACTCTCTGGGGCCAACGTCCTGACTTTC

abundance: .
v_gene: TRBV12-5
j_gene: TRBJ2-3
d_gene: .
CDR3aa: CASGSTWGTDTQYF
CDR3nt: TGTGCTAGTGGTTCAACCTGGGGCACAGATACGCAGTATTTT

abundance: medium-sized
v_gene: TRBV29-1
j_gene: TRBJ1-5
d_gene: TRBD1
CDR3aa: CSARTGGIEAQHF
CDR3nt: TGCAGCGCCAGGACAGGTGGAATAGAAGCCCAGCATTTT

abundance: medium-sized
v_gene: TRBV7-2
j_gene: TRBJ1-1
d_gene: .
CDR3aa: CASSPYDGGAFF
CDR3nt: TGTGCCAGCAGCCCCTATGACGGGGGAGCTTTCTTT

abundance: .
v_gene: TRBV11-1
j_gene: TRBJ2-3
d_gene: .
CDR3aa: CASSPDSVADTQYF
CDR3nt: TGTGCCAGCAGCCCCGACAGCGTCGCAGATACGCAGTATTTT

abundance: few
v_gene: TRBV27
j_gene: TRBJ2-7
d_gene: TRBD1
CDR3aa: CASSFGGQAITKEQYF
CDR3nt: TGTGCCAGCAGTTTCGGTGGACAGGCGATTACGAAGGAGCAGTACTTC

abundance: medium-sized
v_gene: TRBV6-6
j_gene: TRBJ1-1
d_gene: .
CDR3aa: CASGVGHLNTEAFF
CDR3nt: TGTGCCAGCGGGGTGGGACACCTGAACACTGAAGCTTTCTTT

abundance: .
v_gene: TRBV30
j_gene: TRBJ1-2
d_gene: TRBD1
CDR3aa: CAWSWGAGGSWGYTF
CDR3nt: TGTGCCTGGAGTTGGGGGGCAGGGGGAAGTTGGGGCTACACCTTC

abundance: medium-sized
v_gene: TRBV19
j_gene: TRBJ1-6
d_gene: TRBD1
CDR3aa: CASRDAQGENSPLHF
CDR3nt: TGTGCCAGTAGGGACGCACAGGGGGAGAATTCACCCCTCCACTTT

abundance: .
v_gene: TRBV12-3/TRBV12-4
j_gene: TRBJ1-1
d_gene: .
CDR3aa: CASSRPPGKTEAFF
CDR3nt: TGTGCCAGCAGTCGACCTCCAGGGAAAACTGAAGCTTTCTTT

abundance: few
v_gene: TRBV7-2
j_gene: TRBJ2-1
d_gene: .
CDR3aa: CASSTQGLRNNEQFF
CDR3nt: TGTGCCAGCAGCACCCAGGGGCTTCGCAACAATGAGCAGTTCTTC

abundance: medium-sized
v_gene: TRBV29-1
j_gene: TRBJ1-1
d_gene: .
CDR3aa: CSGLRGQTNTEAFF
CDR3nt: TGCAGCGGGTTAAGGGGACAAACCAACACTGAAGCTTTCTTT

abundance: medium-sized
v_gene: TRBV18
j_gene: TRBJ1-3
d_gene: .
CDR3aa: CASSPMDNSGNTIYF
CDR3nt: TGTGCCAGCTCACCGATGGACAACTCTGGAAACACCATATATTTT

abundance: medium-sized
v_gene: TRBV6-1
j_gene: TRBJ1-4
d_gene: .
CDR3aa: CASRRDPWATNEKLFF
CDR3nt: TGTGCCAGCAGGAGGGACCCTTGGGCAACTAATGAAAAACTGTTTTTT

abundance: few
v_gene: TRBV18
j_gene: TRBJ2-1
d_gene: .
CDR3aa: CASSARANNEQFF
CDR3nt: TGTGCCAGCTCAGCCCGGGCCAACAATGAGCAGTTCTTC

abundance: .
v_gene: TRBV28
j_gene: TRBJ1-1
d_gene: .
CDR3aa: CASTLGRDTEAFF
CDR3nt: TGTGCCAGCACCCTTGGGCGGGACACTGAAGCTTTCTTT

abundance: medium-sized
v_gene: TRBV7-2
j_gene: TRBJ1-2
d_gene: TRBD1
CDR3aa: CASSLAGTGFNGYTF
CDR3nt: TGTGCCAGCAGCTTAGCGGGGACAGGGTTCAATGGCTACACCTTC

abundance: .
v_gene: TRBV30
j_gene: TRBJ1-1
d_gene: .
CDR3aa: CAWMKGSTEAFF
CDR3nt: TGTGCCTGGATGAAGGGCTCCACTGAAGCTTTCTTT

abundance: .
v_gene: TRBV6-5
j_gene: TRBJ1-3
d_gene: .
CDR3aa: CASSYSNQKGNTIYF
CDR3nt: TGTGCCAGCAGTTACTCGAACCAAAAGGGAAACACCATATATTTT

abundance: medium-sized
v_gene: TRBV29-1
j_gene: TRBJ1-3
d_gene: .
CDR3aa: CSVGTNTGNTIYF
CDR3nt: TGCAGCGTGGGCACTAACACTGGAAACACCATATATTTT

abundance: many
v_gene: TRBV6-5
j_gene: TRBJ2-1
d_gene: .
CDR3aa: CASRMGRIIYNEQFF
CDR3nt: TGTGCCAGCAGGATGGGAAGAATCATCTACAATGAGCAGTTCTTC

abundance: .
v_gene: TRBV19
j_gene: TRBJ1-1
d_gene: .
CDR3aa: CASSPILGTEAFF
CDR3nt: TGTGCCAGTAGCCCCATTTTAGGGACTGAAGCTTTCTTT

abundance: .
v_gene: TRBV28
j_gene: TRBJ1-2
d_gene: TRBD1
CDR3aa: CASRLDRWAHGYTF
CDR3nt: TGTGCCAGCAGGTTGGACAGGTGGGCTCATGGCTACACCTTC

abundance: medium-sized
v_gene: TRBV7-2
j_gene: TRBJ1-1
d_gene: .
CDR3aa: CASSIPGGITEAFF
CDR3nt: TGTGCCAGCAGCATCCCGGGCGGAATCACTGAAGCTTTCTTT

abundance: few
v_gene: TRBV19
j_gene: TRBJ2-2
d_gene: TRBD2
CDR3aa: CASSLERGSNTGELFF
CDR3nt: TGTGCCAGTAGTCTCGAGCGGGGGTCGAACACCGGGGAGCTGTTTTTT

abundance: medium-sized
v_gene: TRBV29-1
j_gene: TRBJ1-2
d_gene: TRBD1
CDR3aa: CSVEQGVQSYGYTF
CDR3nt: TGCAGCGTTGAACAGGGGGTTCAGAGCTATGGCTACACCTTC

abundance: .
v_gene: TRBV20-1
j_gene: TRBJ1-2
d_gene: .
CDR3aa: CSASGGAGFNGYTF
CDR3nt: TGCAGTGCTAGTGGTGGGGCTGGGTTCAATGGCTACACCTTC

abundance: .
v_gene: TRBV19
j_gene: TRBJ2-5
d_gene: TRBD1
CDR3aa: CASSTLGQSKTQYF
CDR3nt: TGTGCCAGTAGTACCCTGGGACAGTCGAAGACCCAGTACTTC

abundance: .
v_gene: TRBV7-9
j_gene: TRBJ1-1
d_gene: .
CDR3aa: CASSFQGTITEAFF
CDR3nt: TGTGCCAGCAGCTTTCAGGGGACCATAACTGAAGCTTTCTTT

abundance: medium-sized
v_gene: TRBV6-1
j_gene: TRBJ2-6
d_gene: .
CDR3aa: CASGTSGANVLTF
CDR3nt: TGTGCCAGCGGGACTTCTGGGGCCAACGTCCTGACTTTC

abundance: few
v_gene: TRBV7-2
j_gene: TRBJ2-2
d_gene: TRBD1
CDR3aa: CASRTQGKRPYGELFF
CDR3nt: TGTGCCAGCAGAACACAGGGGAAAAGGCCGTACGGGGAGCTGTTTTTT

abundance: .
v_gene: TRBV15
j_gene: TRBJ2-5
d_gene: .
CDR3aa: CATSRDTGRETQYF
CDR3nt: TGTGCCACCAGCAGAGATACCGGGCGGGAGACCCAGTACTTC

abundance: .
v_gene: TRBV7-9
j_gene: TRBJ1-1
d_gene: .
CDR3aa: CASSLAGTYEAFF
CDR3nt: TGTGCCAGCAGCTTAGCGGGAACGTATGAAGCTTTCTTT

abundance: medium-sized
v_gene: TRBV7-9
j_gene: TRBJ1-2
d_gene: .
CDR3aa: CASSLREGSNGYTF
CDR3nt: TGTGCCAGCAGCCTCCGGGAGGGATCCAATGGCTACACCTTC

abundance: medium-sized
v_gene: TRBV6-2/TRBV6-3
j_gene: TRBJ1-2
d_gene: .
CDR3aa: CASSSFDYGYTF
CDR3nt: TGTGCCAGCAGTTCCTTTGACTATGGCTACACCTTC

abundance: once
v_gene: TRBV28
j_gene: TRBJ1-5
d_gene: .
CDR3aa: CASSFLFGNQAQHF
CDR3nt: TGTGCCAGCAGTTTCTTGTTCGGGAATCAGGCCCAGCATTTT

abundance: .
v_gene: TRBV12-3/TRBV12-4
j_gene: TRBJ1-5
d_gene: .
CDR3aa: CASSLGTNQPQHF
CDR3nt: TGTGCCAGCAGTTTGGGCACAAATCAGCCCCAGCATTTT

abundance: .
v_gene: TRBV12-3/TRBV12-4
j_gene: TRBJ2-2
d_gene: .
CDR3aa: CASAGDTGELFF
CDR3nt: TGTGCCAGCGCAGGGGACACCGGGGAGCTGTTTTTT

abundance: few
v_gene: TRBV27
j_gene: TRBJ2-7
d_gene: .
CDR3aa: CASSLAGQGSYEQYF
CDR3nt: TGTGCCAGCAGCTTAGCGGGACAGGGATCCTACGAGCAGTACTTC